These 4 T cell receptor beta chains originate from one sample sequenced in a study of human T cells and chemical hapten exposure. Each CDR3 protein is one row after TCRdb ran MiXCR on the RACE reads. The sample contains 65,000 to 95,000 distinct CDR3 sequences, about 9.2% of which appear only once. As to time point: healthy volunteer bleed at 6 weeks. Total RNA was isolated from whole blood that had not been fractionated. The source material was whole blood. These receptors originate from a female donor in good health. Some clones in this sample may be carry-over from other donors' samples.

V and J are TRBV7-9 and TRBJ2-3, with D maybe TRBD2 (5 bases). The V end was cut by 5 bases, the J end by 0 bases, with 12 bases between. CDR1 and CDR2 from the germline V gene are SEHNR and FQNEAQ (reference sequence). This CDR3 has 15 residues. DNA for the CDR3: TGTGCCAGCAGCCCGAGGGCAGTGAGCACAGATACGCAGTATTTT. It yields the protein CASSPRAVSTDTQYF.

This chain connects TRBV5-1 to TRBJ2-5, with 10 bases aligning to TRBD2. Per the germline V gene, CDR1 is SGHRS and CDR2 is YFSETQ. The CDR3 has 17 residues. The J segment lost 2 bases and the V segment lost 0 bases, leaving 7 bases of the junction unmatched. CDR3 in amino acids: CASSLVGLAGAQETQYF. The CDR3 region has the DNA TGCGCCAGCAGCTTGGTGGGTCTAGCGGGAGCACAAGAGACCCAGTACTTC.

With regard to this clonotype: At one of its ends the junction is not consistent with the germline gene, which may arise from a read error. V and J are TRBV6-1 and TRBJ2-7; a weak D match, TRBD2 (5 bases). CDR1 and CDR2 (germline): MNHNS, SASEGT. CDR3 size: 13 residues. CDR3 in amino acids: CASSWELRSVLCF. CDR3 nucleotide sequence: TGTGCCAGCTCTTGGGAGCTCCGTAGTGTGCTGTGCTTC.

This clonotype was seen many times. This rearrangement joins TRBV7-9 to TRBJ2-7; TRBD1 aligns across 9 bases. This CDR3 spans 15 amino acids. V was pared by 2 bases and J by 4 bases, with 6 bases of the junction left unmatched. Germline V gene data show CDR1 as SEHNR and CDR2 as FQNEAQ (reference sequence). CDR3 in DNA: TGTGCCAGCAGCTTAATTACAGGGGGCTGGTACGAGCAGTACTTC. Its translation is CASSLITGGWYEQYF.